The rows below give T cell receptor beta chains drawn from one sample of a study of T cells in localized non-small cell lung cancer. Only in-frame clones appear in the TCRdb table, and some are missing; sequencing was by immunoSEQ multiplex PCR. Of tens of thousands of clones detected, 84% appear once; the ten largest clones hold about 14%. This specimen consisted of peripheral blood, obtained before any cancer treatment. The receptors were sampled from a female donor of 60 years or more with stage I lung adenocarcinoma. CDR3s include the opening cysteine and the closing phenylalanine or tryptophan. Fields, in order: CDR3 protein, CDR3 DNA, J gene, D gene, V gene, clone size. A D gene is named only where the DNA matches it firmly. The size of a clone is reported for some rows only, either as once, few or many, or as a class for expanded clones.

CASMLWVADTQYF | TGTGCCAGCATGTTATGGGTTGCAGATACGCAGTATTTT | TRBJ2-3 | NA | TRBV2 | NA
CASSWRGPGQGSGEQYF | TGTGCCAGCAGCTGGCGGGGGCCTGGACAGGGGTCAGGCGAGCAGTACTTC | TRBJ2-7 | TRBD1 | TRBV11-3 | NA
CASSEYPRDNRYGYTF | TGTGCCAGCAGTGAGTATCCCCGGGACAACCGGTATGGCTACACCTTC | TRBJ1-2 | NA | TRBV6-1 | NA
CASSTGLAENEQFF | TGTGCCAGCAGCACGGGACTAGCGGAGAATGAGCAGTTCTTC | TRBJ2-1 | TRBD2 | TRBV5-4 | NA
CASSSWGTEGTIYF | TGTGCCAGCAGCTCATGGGGGACAGAAGGCACCATATATTTT | TRBJ1-3 | TRBD1 | TRBV11-2 | NA
CASSLVGLNTEAFF | TGTGCCAGCAGCTTAGTAGGACTAAACACTGAAGCTTTCTTT | TRBJ1-1 | NA | TRBV7-2 | NA
CASSLPSGVLDTQYF | TGCGCCAGCAGCTTGCCTAGCGGGGTGTTGGATACGCAGTATTTT | TRBJ2-3 | TRBD2 | TRBV5-1 | NA
CASSMVTGTAFF | TGTGCCAGTAGTATGGTGACAGGGACGGCTTTCTTT | TRBJ1-1 | TRBD1 | TRBV19 | NA
CASSLGVQGKSNEQFF | TGTGCCAGCAGCTTAGGGGTACAGGGAAAGTCGAATGAGCAGTTCTTC | TRBJ2-1 | NA | TRBV7-9 | NA
CASSLERYEQYF | TGTGCCAGCAGCTTGGAGCGGTACGAGCAGTACTTC | TRBJ2-7 | NA | TRBV5-6 | few
CASSQTVVPGSSYNSPLHF | TGCGCCAGCAGCCAGACGGTGGTACCGGGAAGCTCCTATAATTCACCCCTCCACTTT | TRBJ1-6 | NA | TRBV4-1 | once
CAWSVKVETQYF | TGTGCCTGGAGTGTAAAAGTAGAGACCCAGTACTTC | TRBJ2-5 | NA | TRBV30 | NA
CTSSHLIAGGGTDTQYF | TGCACCAGCAGCCACCTCATAGCGGGGGGAGGGACAGATACGCAGTATTTT | TRBJ2-3 | NA | TRBV1 | few
CASSPALTDRASFF | TGTGCCAGCTCACCAGCTCTGACGGACAGGGCCTCTTTCTTT | TRBJ1-1 | TRBD1 | TRBV18 | NA
CASSPDAYGYTF | TGTGCCAGCAGCCCTGATGCTTATGGCTACACCTTC | TRBJ1-2 | NA | TRBV14 | few
CASSLSTVNPYSPLHF | TGTGCCAGCAGTTTATCGACGGTAAATCCTTATTCACCCCTCCACTTT | TRBJ1-6 | NA | TRBV27 | few
CAWGRGYEQYF | TGTGCCTGGGGGCGGGGCTACGAGCAGTACTTC | TRBJ2-7 | NA | TRBV30 | NA